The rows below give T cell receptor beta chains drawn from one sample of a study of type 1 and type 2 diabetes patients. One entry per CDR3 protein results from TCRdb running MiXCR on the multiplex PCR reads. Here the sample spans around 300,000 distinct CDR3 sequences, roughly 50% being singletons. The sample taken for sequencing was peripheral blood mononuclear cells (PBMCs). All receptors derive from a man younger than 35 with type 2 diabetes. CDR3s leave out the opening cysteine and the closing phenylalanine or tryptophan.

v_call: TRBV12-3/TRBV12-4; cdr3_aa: ASSLTQGASNGYT
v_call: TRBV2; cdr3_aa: ASSAVGQGAPNYGYT
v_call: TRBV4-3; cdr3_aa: ASSSRDTSYEQY
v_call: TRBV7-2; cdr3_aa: ASSPMPQGELDEQF
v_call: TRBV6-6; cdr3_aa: ASALSGDNEQF
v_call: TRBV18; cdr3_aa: ASSPVYQETQY
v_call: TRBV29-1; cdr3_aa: SVASSPGQLGTQY
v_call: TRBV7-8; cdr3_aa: ATQQETQY
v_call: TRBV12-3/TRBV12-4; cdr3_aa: ASSQSAYEQY
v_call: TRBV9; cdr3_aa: ASSAYRGSTGELF
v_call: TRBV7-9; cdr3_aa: ASSHTGARADEQF
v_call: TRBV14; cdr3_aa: ASRGYSSYNSPLH
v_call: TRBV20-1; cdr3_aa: SAIDRPKALH
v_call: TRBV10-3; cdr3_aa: AISESGGTNEKLF
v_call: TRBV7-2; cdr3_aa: ASGSRGEQY
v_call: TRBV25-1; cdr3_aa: ASSSRGSEQY
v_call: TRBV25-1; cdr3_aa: ASSDTTGSYEQY
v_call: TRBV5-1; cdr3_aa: ASSLEVRGEGGYT
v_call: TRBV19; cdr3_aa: ASGAIPGNEAL
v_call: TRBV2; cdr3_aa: ASSYVGEDGYT
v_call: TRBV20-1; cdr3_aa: SAREGGEQY
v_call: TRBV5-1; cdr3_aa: ASRLADSTYNEQF
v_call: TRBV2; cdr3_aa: ASSEGLLDYGYT
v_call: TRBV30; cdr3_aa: AWTPRPYETQY
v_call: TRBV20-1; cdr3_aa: SASAGSGDTQY
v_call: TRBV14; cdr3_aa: ASSQVAVYGYT
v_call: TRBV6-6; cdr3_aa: ASSSAGTDTQY
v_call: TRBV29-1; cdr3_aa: SVEVWAGSHYGFT
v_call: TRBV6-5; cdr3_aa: ASRDTTGANVLT
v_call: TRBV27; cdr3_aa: ASSLSNSYEQY
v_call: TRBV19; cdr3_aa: ASSISGTDQPQH
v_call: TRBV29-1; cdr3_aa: SVVGNTEAF
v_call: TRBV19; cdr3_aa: ASSNYRGSTEAF
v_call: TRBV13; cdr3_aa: ASSLGSSIHEQF
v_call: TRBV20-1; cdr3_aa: SARSGTRKEQY
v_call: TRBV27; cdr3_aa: ASRGGASYEQY
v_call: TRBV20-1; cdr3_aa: SARGQENTEAF
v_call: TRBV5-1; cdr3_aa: ASSPGGASTDTQY
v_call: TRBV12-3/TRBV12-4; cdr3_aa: ASSNGGEKLF
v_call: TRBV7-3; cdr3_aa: ASSPRDGTNEKLF
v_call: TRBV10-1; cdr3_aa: ASSEGRYDAEAF
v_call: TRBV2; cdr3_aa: ASRSTRDLANYGYT
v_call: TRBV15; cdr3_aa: ATSRNRVTNEKLF
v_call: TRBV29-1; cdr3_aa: SGGETVTSYNEQF
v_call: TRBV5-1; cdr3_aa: ASSFGQTGNTEAF
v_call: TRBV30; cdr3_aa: AWSDSPYEQY